This is a list of T cell receptor beta chains from one sample in a study of cytomegalovirus exposure and HLA in healthy donors. Produced via immunoSEQ multiplex PCR; TCRdb's table is partial and in-frame only. The data contain 100,000 or so clones, around 74% of them singletons. The sequenced material came from PBMCs. Receptors were obtained from a male donor in good health and CMV-seropositive. The CDR3 runs from the conserved cysteine through the conserved F or W. D genes are given only for firm matches. Not every row has a clone size; where given, it reads once, few, many or a size class.

D gene: .
clone size: few
V gene: TRBV7-2
J gene: TRBJ1-4
CDR3 protein: CASSLDPGVDEKLFF
CDR3 DNA: TGTGCCAGCAGCTTAGACCCCGGGGTCGATGAAAAACTGTTTTTT

D gene: TRBD1
clone size: .
V gene: TRBV29-1
J gene: TRBJ1-2
CDR3 protein: CSVASGGQLDTF
CDR3 DNA: TGCAGCGTTGCCTCTGGGGGACAGCTAGACACCTTC

D gene: TRBD1
clone size: .
V gene: TRBV19
J gene: TRBJ1-5
CDR3 protein: CASSGTGYQPQHF
CDR3 DNA: TGTGCCAGTAGCGGGACAGGCTATCAGCCCCAGCATTTT

D gene: TRBD2
clone size: once
V gene: TRBV29-1
J gene: TRBJ2-5
CDR3 protein: CSVEGGRGGVETQYF
CDR3 DNA: TGCAGCGTTGAAGGTGGGCGGGGGGGCGTAGAGACCCAGTACTTC

D gene: .
clone size: .
V gene: TRBV19
J gene: TRBJ1-1
CDR3 protein: CASSIRVSTEAFF
CDR3 DNA: TGTGCCAGTAGTATCAGGGTGAGCACTGAAGCTTTCTTT

D gene: TRBD1
clone size: few
V gene: TRBV7-2
J gene: TRBJ1-2
CDR3 protein: CASSLGGTGGNGYTF
CDR3 DNA: TGTGCCAGCAGCTTAGGTGGGACAGGGGGCAATGGCTACACCTTC

D gene: .
clone size: .
V gene: TRBV30
J gene: TRBJ2-3
CDR3 protein: CAWRAYRQTSTDTQYF
CDR3 DNA: TGTGCCTGGAGAGCTTACAGGCAAACTAGCACAGATACGCAGTATTTT

D gene: TRBD1
clone size: .
V gene: TRBV10-1
J gene: TRBJ2-7
CDR3 protein: CASSEARDRVVYF
CDR3 DNA: TGCGCCAGCAGTGAGGCCCGGGACAGGGTGGTATACTTC

D gene: TRBD2
clone size: .
V gene: TRBV4-2
J gene: TRBJ2-7
CDR3 protein: CASSQEGVGLGLTYEQYF
CDR3 DNA: TGTGCCAGCAGCCAAGAAGGAGTGGGACTAGGCCTCACCTACGAGCAGTACTTC

D gene: .
clone size: .
V gene: TRBV15
J gene: TRBJ2-2
CDR3 protein: CATSLGGDTGELFF
CDR3 DNA: TGTGCCACCAGCCTAGGGGGAGACACCGGGGAGCTGTTTTTT

D gene: TRBD1
clone size: .
V gene: TRBV29-1
J gene: TRBJ1-4
CDR3 protein: CSGNRGVGEKLFF
CDR3 DNA: TGCAGCGGAAACAGGGGGGTGGGTGAAAAACTGTTTTTT

D gene: .
clone size: .
V gene: TRBV6-6
J gene: TRBJ2-1
CDR3 protein: CASSPGAPTYNEQFF
CDR3 DNA: TGTGCCAGCAGCCCGGGAGCGCCTACCTACAATGAGCAGTTCTTC

D gene: .
clone size: .
V gene: TRBV5-1
J gene: TRBJ2-2
CDR3 protein: CASSLLSGGSAGELFF
CDR3 DNA: TGCGCCAGCAGCTTGTTGTCAGGGGGGTCGGCCGGGGAGCTGTTTTTT

D gene: TRBD1
clone size: .
V gene: TRBV15
J gene: TRBJ2-7
CDR3 protein: CATSRDGTGLYEQYF
CDR3 DNA: TGTGCCACCAGCAGAGACGGGACAGGTCTCTACGAGCAGTACTTC

D gene: TRBD1
clone size: .
V gene: TRBV30
J gene: TRBJ2-7
CDR3 protein: CASGTGVYEQYF
CDR3 DNA: TGTGCCTCCGGGACAGGGGTTTACGAGCAGTACTTC

D gene: .
clone size: .
V gene: TRBV7-2
J gene: TRBJ2-7
CDR3 protein: CASSAPWGRKYF
CDR3 DNA: TGTGCCAGCAGCGCCCCTTGGGGGAGGAAGTACTTC

D gene: .
clone size: .
V gene: TRBV13
J gene: TRBJ1-6
CDR3 protein: CASSLARGQSPLHF
CDR3 DNA: TGTGCCAGCAGCTTAGCGCGGGGGCAATCACCCCTCCACTTT

D gene: .
clone size: once
V gene: TRBV13
J gene: TRBJ2-6
CDR3 protein: CASSLTGSSGANVLTF
CDR3 DNA: TGTGCCAGCAGCTTGACAGGTAGCTCTGGGGCCAACGTCCTGACTTTC

D gene: .
clone size: .
V gene: TRBV29-1
J gene: TRBJ2-7
CDR3 protein: CSVERQDSDEQYF
CDR3 DNA: TGCAGCGTTGAGAGACAGGACAGTGACGAGCAGTACTTC

D gene: .
clone size: .
V gene: TRBV7-2
J gene: TRBJ1-5
CDR3 protein: CASSYDGRALNQPQHF
CDR3 DNA: TGTGCCAGCAGCTACGACGGGCGGGCCCTCAATCAGCCCCAGCATTTT

D gene: TRBD2
clone size: .
V gene: TRBV28
J gene: TRBJ2-5
CDR3 protein: CASSSLAGGRETQYF
CDR3 DNA: TGTGCCAGCAGTAGCTTAGCGGGGGGTCGGGAGACCCAGTACTTC

D gene: TRBD2
clone size: .
V gene: TRBV7-8
J gene: TRBJ2-1
CDR3 protein: CASTSGLAGGPGNEQFF
CDR3 DNA: TGTGCCAGCACTAGCGGACTAGCGGGGGGGCCTGGAAATGAGCAGTTCTTC